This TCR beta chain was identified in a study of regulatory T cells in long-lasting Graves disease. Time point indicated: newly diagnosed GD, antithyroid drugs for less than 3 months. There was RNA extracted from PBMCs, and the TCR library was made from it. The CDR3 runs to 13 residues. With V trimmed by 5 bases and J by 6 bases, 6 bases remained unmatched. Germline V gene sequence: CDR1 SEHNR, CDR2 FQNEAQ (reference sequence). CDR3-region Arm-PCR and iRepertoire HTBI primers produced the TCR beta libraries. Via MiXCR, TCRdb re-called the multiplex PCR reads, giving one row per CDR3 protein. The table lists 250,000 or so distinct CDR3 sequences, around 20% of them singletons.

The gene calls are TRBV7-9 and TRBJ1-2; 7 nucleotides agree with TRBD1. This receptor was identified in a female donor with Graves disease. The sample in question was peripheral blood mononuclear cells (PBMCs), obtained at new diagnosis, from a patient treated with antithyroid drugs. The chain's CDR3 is CASSIQGRDGYTF. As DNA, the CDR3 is TGTGCCAGCAGCATACAGGGGCGCGATGGCTACACCTTC.